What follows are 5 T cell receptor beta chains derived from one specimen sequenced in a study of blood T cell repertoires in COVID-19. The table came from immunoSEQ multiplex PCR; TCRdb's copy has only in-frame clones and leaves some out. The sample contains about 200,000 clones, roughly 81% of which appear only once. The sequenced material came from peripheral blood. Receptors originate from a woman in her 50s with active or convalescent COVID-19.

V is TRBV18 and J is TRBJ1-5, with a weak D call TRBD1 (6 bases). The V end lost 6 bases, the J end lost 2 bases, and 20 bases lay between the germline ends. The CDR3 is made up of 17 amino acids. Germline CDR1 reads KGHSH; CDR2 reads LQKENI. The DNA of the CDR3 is TGTGCCAGCTCCACAGCGGCGGGGGGCAGTGGCAATCAGCCCCAGCATTTT. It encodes CASSTAAGGSGNQPQHF.

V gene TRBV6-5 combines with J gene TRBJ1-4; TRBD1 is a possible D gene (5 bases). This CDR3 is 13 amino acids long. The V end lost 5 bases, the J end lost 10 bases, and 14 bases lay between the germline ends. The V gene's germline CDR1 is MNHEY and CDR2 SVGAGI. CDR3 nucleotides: TGTGCCAGCAGTCCCCGCGGGGGTGGAAAACTGTTTTTT. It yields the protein CASSPRGGGKLFF.

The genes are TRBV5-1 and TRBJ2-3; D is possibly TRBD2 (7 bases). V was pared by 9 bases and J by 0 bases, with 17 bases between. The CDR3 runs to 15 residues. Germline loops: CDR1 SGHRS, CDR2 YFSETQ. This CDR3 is CATTLRGASTDTQYF. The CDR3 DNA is TGCGCCACCACGCTCCGGGGGGCCAGCACAGATACGCAGTATTTT. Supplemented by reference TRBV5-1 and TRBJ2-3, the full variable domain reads KAGVTQTPRYLIKTRGQQVTLSCSPISGHRSVSWYQQTPGQGLQFLFEYFSETQRNKGNFPGRFSGRQFSNSRSEMNVSTLELGDSALYLCATTLRGASTDTQYFGPGTRLTVL.

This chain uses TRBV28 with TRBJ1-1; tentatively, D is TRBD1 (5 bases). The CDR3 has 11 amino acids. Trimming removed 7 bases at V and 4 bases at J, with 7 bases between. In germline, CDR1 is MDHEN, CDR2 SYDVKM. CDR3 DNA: TGTGCCAGCACGGGGGGCACTGAAGCTTTCTTT. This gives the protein CASTGGTEAFF.

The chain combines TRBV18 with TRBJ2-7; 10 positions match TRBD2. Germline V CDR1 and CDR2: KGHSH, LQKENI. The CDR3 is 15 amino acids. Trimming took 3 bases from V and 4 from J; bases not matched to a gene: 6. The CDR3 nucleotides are TGTGCCAGCTCACCGTCAGCGGGGGGGCCATACGAGCAGTACGTC. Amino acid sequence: CASSPSAGGPYEQYV.